This T cell receptor (beta chain) was recorded in a study of blood T cell repertoires in COVID-19. As for the study in general: COVID-19 samples, acute and convalescent, were from the United States, Italy and Spain. Nucleic acid was either cDNA or gDNA, and it came from T cells, B-cell-depleted T cells, or PBMCs.

The CDR3 is made up of 15 amino acids. V gave up 4 bases and J gave up 4 bases; unmatched junction bases: 8. Germline CDR1 is SGHNT and CDR2 is YYREEE (reference sequence). Authors' data handling: Reference gene primer amplification gave estimated nucleated cell counts. Libraries were prepared by immunoSEQ multiplex PCR; TCRdb keeps only in-frame clonotypes and omits some of them. The DNA was the basis for D and trimming; V, J and clone size are from that table. The repertoire holds around 100,000 clones, with 65% to 85% as singletons. Sequencing was performed on peripheral blood. The sequence derives from an older woman with acute or convalescent COVID-19. The chain carries TRBV5-4 and TRBJ1-1; 9 nucleotides align to TRBD1. The CDR3 bases are TGTGCCAGCAGCGCACTGGGACAGGGTTTCACTGAAGCTTTCTTT. Its protein is CASSALGQGFTEAFF.